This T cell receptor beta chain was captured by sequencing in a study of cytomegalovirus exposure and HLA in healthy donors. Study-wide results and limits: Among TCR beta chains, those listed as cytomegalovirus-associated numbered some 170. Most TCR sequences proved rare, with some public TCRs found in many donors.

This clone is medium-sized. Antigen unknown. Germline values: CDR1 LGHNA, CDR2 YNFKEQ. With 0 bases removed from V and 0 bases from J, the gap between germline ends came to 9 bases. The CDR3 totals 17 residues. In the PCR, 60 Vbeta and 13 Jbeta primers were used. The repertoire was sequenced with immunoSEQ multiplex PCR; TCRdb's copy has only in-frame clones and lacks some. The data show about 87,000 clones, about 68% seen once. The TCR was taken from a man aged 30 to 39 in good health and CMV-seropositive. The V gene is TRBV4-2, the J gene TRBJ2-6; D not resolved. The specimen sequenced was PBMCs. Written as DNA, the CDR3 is TGTGCCAGCAGCCAAGATGAGAGTTTCTCTGGGGCCAACGTCCTGACTTTC. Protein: CASSQDESFSGANVLTF.